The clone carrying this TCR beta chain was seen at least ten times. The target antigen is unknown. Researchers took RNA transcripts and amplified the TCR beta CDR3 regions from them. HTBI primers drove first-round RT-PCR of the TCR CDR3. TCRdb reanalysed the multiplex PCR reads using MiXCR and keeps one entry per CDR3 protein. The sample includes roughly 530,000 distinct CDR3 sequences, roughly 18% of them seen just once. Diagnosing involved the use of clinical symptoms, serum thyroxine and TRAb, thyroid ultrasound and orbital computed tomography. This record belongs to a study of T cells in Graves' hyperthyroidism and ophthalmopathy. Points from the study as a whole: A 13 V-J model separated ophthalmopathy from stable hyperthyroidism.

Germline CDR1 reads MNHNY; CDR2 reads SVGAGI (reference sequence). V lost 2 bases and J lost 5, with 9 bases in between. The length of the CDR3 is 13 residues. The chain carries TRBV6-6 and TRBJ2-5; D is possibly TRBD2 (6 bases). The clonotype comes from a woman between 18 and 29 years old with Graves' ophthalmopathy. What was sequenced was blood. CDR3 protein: CASSYGGTETQYF. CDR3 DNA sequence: TGTGCCAGCAGTTACGGCGGGACCGAGACCCAGTACTTC.